These T cell receptor beta chains were read from a single sample in a study of cytomegalovirus exposure and HLA in healthy donors. Profiling relied on immunoSEQ multiplex PCR, and the TCRdb table lists in-frame clones only, not all of them. The sample lists about 120,000 clones, 74% occurring once. Sequences were obtained from PBMCs. The receptors were gathered from a man between 40 and 49 years old in good health and CMV-seropositive. Both conserved end residues are part of each CDR3. The D gene is left open where the match is weak. Part of the rows lack a size; the others show once, few, many or a class for expanded clones.

V gene: TRBV14; D gene: NA; CDR3 length: 14; J gene: TRBJ1-2; clone size: NA; CDR3 DNA: TGTGCCAGCAGCCAAGCCCAGGGGCGGGTTGGCTACACCTTC; CDR3 protein: CASSQAQGRVGYTF
V gene: TRBV11-2; D gene: NA; CDR3 length: 13; J gene: TRBJ1-1; clone size: NA; CDR3 DNA: TGTGCCAGCAGCTTTAACGGGAACACTGAAGCTTTCTTT; CDR3 protein: CASSFNGNTEAFF
V gene: TRBV12-5; D gene: TRBD1; CDR3 length: 13; J gene: TRBJ1-1; clone size: once; CDR3 DNA: TGTGCTAGTGGGGACAGGGGGCACACTGAAGCTTTCTTT; CDR3 protein: CASGDRGHTEAFF
V gene: TRBV6-1; D gene: NA; CDR3 length: 12; J gene: TRBJ1-1; clone size: NA; CDR3 DNA: TGTGCCAGCAGTGAATGGGCAAACACGGCTTTCTTT; CDR3 protein: CASSEWANTAFF
V gene: TRBV4-3; D gene: TRBD1; CDR3 length: 16; J gene: TRBJ1-4; clone size: NA; CDR3 DNA: TGCGCCAGCAGCCCCGCCCGGACAGGGAGGGATGAAAAACTGTTTTTT; CDR3 protein: CASSPARTGRDEKLFF
V gene: TRBV5-6; D gene: NA; CDR3 length: 13; J gene: TRBJ2-5; clone size: NA; CDR3 DNA: TGTGCCAGCAGCGCCACAGGGCTGGAGACCCAGTACTTC; CDR3 protein: CASSATGLETQYF
V gene: TRBV6-1; D gene: NA; CDR3 length: 14; J gene: TRBJ1-2; clone size: NA; CDR3 DNA: TGTGCCAGCAGGGAGCCTCAGGGGTTGTATGGCTACACCTTC; CDR3 protein: CASREPQGLYGYTF
V gene: TRBV27; D gene: TRBD1; CDR3 length: 17; J gene: TRBJ1-6; clone size: NA; CDR3 DNA: TGTGCCAGCAGTCCCCACCGGGACAGAATACCCCTCTCACCCCTCCACTTT; CDR3 protein: CASSPHRDRIPLSPLHF
V gene: TRBV6-5; D gene: NA; CDR3 length: 15; J gene: TRBJ1-4; clone size: few; CDR3 DNA: TGTGCCAGCACCCCTTCCCGGGAAGAGAATGAAAAACTGTTTTTT; CDR3 protein: CASTPSREENEKLFF
V gene: TRBV5-1; D gene: NA; CDR3 length: 14; J gene: TRBJ1-1; clone size: NA; CDR3 DNA: TGCGCCAGCAGTTTTGGGCTCGGGGGCACTGAAGCTTTCTTT; CDR3 protein: CASSFGLGGTEAFF
V gene: TRBV19; D gene: NA; CDR3 length: 16; J gene: TRBJ2-2; clone size: once; CDR3 DNA: TGTGCCAGTAGTATAGATAGCAGGGGGAACACCGGGGAGCTGTTTTTT; CDR3 protein: CASSIDSRGNTGELFF
V gene: TRBV6-5; D gene: TRBD1; CDR3 length: 13; J gene: TRBJ2-3; clone size: NA; CDR3 DNA: TGTGCCAGCAAGGGGGCAGGGAGAGATACGCAGTATTTT; CDR3 protein: CASKGAGRDTQYF
V gene: TRBV7-3; D gene: NA; CDR3 length: 15; J gene: TRBJ2-1; clone size: NA; CDR3 DNA: TGTGCCAGCAGCAAGCAGGGTTCCCCTGTGGATGAGCAGTTCTTC; CDR3 protein: CASSKQGSPVDEQFF
V gene: TRBV21-1; D gene: NA; CDR3 length: 15; J gene: TRBJ2-7; clone size: NA; CDR3 DNA: TGTGCCAGCAGCAAAGCTGAGACAGGGTCGAGCGAGCAGTACTTC; CDR3 protein: CASSKAETGSSEQYF